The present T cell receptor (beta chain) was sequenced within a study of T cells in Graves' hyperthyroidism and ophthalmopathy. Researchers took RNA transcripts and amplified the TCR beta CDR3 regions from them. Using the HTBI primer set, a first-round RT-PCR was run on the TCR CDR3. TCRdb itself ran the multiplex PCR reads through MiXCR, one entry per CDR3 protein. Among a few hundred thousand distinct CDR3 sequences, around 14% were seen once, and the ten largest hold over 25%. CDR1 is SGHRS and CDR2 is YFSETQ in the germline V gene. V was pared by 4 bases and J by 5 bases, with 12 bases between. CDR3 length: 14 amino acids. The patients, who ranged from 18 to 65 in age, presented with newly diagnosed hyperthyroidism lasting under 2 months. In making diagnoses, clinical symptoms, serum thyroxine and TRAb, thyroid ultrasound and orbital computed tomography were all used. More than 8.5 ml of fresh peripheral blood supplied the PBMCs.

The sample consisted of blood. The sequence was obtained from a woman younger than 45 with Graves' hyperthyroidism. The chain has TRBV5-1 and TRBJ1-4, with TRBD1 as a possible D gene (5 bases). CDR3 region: CASSMGGANEKLFF. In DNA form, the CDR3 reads TGCGCCAGCAGCATGGGAGGGGCGAATGAAAAACTGTTTTTT.